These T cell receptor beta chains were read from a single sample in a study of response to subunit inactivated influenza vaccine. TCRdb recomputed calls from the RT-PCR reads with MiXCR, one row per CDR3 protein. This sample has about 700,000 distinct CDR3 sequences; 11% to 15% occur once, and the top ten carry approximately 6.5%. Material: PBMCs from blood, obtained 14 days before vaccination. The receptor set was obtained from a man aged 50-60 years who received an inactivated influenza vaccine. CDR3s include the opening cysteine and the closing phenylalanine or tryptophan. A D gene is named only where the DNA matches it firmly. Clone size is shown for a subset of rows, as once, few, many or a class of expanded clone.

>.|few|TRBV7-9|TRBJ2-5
CASSPQRRKETQYF
TGTGCCAGCAGCCCCCAGAGGAGAAAAGAGACCCAGTACTTC
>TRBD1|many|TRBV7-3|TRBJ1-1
CASSLTPGQVTNTEAFF
TGTGCCAGCAGCTTAACCCCGGGACAGGTCACGAACACTGAAGCTTTCTTT
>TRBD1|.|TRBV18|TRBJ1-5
CASSPSTGTSNQPQHF
TGTGCCAGCTCACCATCGACAGGGACGAGCAATCAGCCCCAGCATTTT
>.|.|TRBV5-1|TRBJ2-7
CASSLIGWEQYF
TGCGCCAGCAGCTTGATAGGGTGGGAGCAGTACTTC
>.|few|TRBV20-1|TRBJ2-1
CCASGRARRGTYNEQFF
TGCTGTGCTAGTGGGCGGGCTCGTCGGGGGACCTACAATGAGCAGTTCTTC
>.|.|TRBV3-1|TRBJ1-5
CASSRDRNHPQHF
TGTGCCAGCAGCCGGGATCGAAATCATCCCCAGCATTTT
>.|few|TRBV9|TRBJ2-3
CASSAHEGRGTDTQYF
TGTGCCAGCAGCGCACACGAAGGGCGGGGCACAGATACGCAGTATTTT
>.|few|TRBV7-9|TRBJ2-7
CASSLLRGPNYEQYF
TGTGCCAGCAGCTTACTCCGGGGGCCGAACTACGAGCAGTACTTC
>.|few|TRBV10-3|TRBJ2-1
CAIRGASSYNEQFF
TGTGCCATCAGGGGTGCAAGCTCCTACAATGAGCAGTTCTTC
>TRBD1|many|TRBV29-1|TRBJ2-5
CSAGQGWETQYF
TGCAGTGCTGGACAGGGGTGGGAGACCCAGTACTTC
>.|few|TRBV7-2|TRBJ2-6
CASSLAPHSGANVLTF
TGTGCCAGCAGCTTAGCGCCGCACTCTGGGGCCAACGTCCTGACTTTC
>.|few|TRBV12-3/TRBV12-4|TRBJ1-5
CASSLSPGILHSNQPQHF
TGTGCCAGCAGTTTATCACCCGGGATCCTTCATAGCAATCAGCCCCAGCATTTT
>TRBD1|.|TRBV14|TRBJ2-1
CASSQAGGGEQFF
TGTGCCAGCAGCCAAGCAGGGGGCGGTGAGCAGTTCTTC
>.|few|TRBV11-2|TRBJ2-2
CASSLDYWTGELFF
TGTGCCAGCAGCTTAGATTACTGGACCGGGGAGCTGTTTTTT
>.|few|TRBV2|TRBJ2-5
CASSGTQETQYF
TGTGCCAGCAGCGGGACCCAAGAGACCCAGTACTTC
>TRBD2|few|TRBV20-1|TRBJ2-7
CSARDPLAAFSSYEQYF
TGCAGTGCTAGAGATCCCCTAGCGGCTTTCAGCTCCTACGAGCAGTACTTC
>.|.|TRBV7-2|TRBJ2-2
CASNAGRGTGELFF
TGTGCCAGCAATGCGGGTCGGGGGACCGGGGAGCTGTTTTTT
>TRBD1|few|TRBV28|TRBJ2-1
CASRPWTGGAYSYNEQFF
TGTGCCAGCAGACCCTGGACAGGAGGTGCCTACTCCTACAATGAGCAGTTCTTC
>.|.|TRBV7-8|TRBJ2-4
CASSRDRTVLAKNIQYF
TGTGCCAGCAGCAGAGACCGGACAGTCCTAGCCAAAAACATTCAGTACTTC
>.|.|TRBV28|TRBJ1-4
CASSPRRSKGEKLFF
TGTGCCAGCAGTCCACGAAGGTCCAAGGGTGAAAAACTGTTTTTT
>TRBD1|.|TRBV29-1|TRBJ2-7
CSVARQGASEQYF
TGCAGCGTTGCCCGACAGGGGGCGTCGGAGCAGTACTTC
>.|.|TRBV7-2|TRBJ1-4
CASSLGPRGEKLFF
TGTGCCAGCAGCCTGGGACCTCGGGGTGAAAAACTGTTTTTT
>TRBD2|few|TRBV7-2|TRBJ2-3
CASSLSFRGREGDTQYF
TGTGCCAGCAGCTTATCATTTCGCGGGAGGGAGGGAGATACGCAGTATTTT
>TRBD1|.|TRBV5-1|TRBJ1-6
CASSRNQGDSPLHF
TGCGCCAGCAGCAGGAATCAGGGGGATTCACCCCTCCACTTT
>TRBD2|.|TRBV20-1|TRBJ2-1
CSARDYTSGSKNEQFF
TGCAGTGCTAGAGATTATACTAGCGGGAGTAAAAATGAGCAGTTCTTC
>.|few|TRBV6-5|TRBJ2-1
CASSYSGPENEQFF
TGTGCCAGCAGTTACTCCGGACCGGAGAATGAGCAGTTCTTC
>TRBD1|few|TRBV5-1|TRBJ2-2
CASSLQGAVNTGELFF
TGCGCCAGCAGCTTGCAGGGGGCTGTCAACACCGGGGAGCTGTTTTTT
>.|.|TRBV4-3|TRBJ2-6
CASSRGALSSGANVLTF
TGCGCCAGCAGCCGAGGAGCCCTGAGCTCTGGGGCCAACGTCCTGACTTTC
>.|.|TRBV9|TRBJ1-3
CASSLGQGFSGNTIYF
TGTGCCAGCAGCTTAGGACAAGGGTTCTCTGGAAACACCATATATTTT
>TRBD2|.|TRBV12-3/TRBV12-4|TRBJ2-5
CASSLRGGIQETQYF
TGTGCCAGCAGTTTGCGCGGGGGTATCCAAGAGACCCAGTACTTC
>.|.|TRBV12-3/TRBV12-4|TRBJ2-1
CASSLKPQARLNEQFF
TGTGCCAGCAGTTTAAAGCCGCAGGCCCGGTTGAATGAGCAGTTCTTC
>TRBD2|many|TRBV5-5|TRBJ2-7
CASSLTSGSFDEQYF
TGTGCCAGCAGCTTGACTAGCGGGAGTTTCGACGAGCAGTACTTC
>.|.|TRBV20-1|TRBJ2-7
CSARWGPVLRPQDEQYF
TGCAGTGCTAGGTGGGGGCCAGTGCTCAGGCCCCAGGACGAGCAGTACTTC
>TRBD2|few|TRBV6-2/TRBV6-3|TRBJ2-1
CASRPLLGLADYNEQFF
TGTGCCAGCAGACCACTCCTAGGACTAGCGGACTACAATGAGCAGTTCTTC
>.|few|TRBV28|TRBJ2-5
CASSLVGGRETQYF
TGTGCCAGCAGTTTAGTCGGCGGCCGGGAGACCCAGTACTTC
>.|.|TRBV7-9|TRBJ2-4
CASSLTGAKNIQYF
TGTGCCAGCAGCTTGACAGGTGCCAAAAACATTCAGTACTTC
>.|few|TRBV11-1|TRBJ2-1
CASSSLFGSGPRYNEQFF
TGTGCCAGCAGCTCACTCTTTGGATCGGGACCGCGCTACAATGAGCAGTTCTTC
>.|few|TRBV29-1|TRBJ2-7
CSEMTPNPYEQYF
TGCAGCGAGATGACGCCTAACCCCTACGAGCAGTACTTC
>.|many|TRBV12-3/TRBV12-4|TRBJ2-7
CASSLSGANEQYF
TGTGCCAGCAGTTTGTCAGGGGCCAACGAGCAGTACTTC
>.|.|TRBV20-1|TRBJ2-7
CSARSNVRSLYEQYF
TGCAGTGCTAGATCAAACGTACGAAGCCTCTACGAGCAGTACTTC
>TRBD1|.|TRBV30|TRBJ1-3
CAWSFGTVFSGNTIYF
TGTGCCTGGAGTTTCGGGACAGTGTTCTCTGGAAACACCATATATTTT
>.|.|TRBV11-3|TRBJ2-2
CASSRAGTGELFF
TGTGCCAGCAGCCGAGCTGGGACCGGGGAGCTGTTTTTT
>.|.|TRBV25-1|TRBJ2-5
CASSASRAQYF
TGTGCCAGCAGCGCCTCTAGGGCCCAGTACTTC
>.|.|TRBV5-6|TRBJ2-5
CASSLASGQTWYQETQYF
TGTGCCAGCAGCTTGGCCTCCGGACAGACCTGGTACCAAGAGACCCAGTACTTC
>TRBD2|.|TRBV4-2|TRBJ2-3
CASSQVSSSGGTDTQYF
TGTGCCAGCAGCCAAGTCTCGTCTAGCGGAGGCACAGATACGCAGTATTTT
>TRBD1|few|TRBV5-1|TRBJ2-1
CASSPGQGVGSSYNEQFF
TGCGCCAGCAGCCCGGGACAGGGGGTGGGGAGCTCCTACAATGAGCAGTTCTTC
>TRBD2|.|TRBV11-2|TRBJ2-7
CASSLGWRVGTSGMISYEQYF
TGTGCCAGCAGCCTAGGTTGGAGGGTTGGGACTAGCGGGATGATCTCCTACGAGCAGTACTTC
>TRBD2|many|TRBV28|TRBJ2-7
CASSLGGGLYEQYF
TGTGCCAGCAGTTTAGGCGGGGGACTCTACGAGCAGTACTTC
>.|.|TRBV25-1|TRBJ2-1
CASSERNRWEQFF
TGTGCCAGCAGTGAACGGAACCGATGGGAGCAGTTCTTC